A selection of T cell receptor beta chains follows, all from one sample in a study of OX40 agonist ivuxolimab in advanced cancers. Sequencing used immunoSEQ multiplex PCR; TCRdb keeps in-frame clones, though not all of them. The repertoire consists of about 24,000 clones, with roughly 84% occurring once and the leading ten covering around 16%. Source: CD4+ or CD8+ T cells sorted from blood, taken in a trial of the OX40 agonist ivuxolimab. All receptors come from an adult with an advanced solid tumor such as melanoma, head and neck, liver or kidney cancer. Each CDR3 is given with its conserved first and last residue. A D gene is named only where the DNA matches it firmly. Expanded clones are given a class, and other clones once, few, many or no size at all.

size,J,V,D,DNA,CDR3
.,TRBJ2-2,TRBV11-2,.,TGTGCCAGCAGCTTAATGTCCGGGGAGCTGTTTTTT,CASSLMSGELFF
.,TRBJ2-5,TRBV7-2,TRBD2,TGTGCCAGCAGCTTAGCCAGCGGGGAAACCCAGTACTTC,CASSLASGETQYF
once,TRBJ2-5,TRBV7-2,TRBD2,TGTGCCAGCAGCCAGCCCCACAGGGAGCGGGAGCAGTACTTC,CASSQPHREREQYF
few,TRBJ1-1,TRBV20-1,.,TGCAGTGCTCATAAGGGATCTGAAGCTTTCTTT,CSAHKGSEAFF
.,TRBJ2-2,TRBV13,.,TGTGCCAGCAGCTTTACAGGGACCGGGGAGCTGTTTTTT,CASSFTGTGELFF
.,TRBJ1-4,TRBV11-3,.,TGTGCCAGCAGCCGCGCCCGCGAAAAACTGTTTTTT,CASSRAREKLFF
.,TRBJ2-2,TRBV6-5,.,TGTGCCAGCAGTTACGAGGGGGGAGGGACCGGGGAGCTGTTTTTT,CASSYEGGGTGELFF
.,TRBJ2-2,TRBV7-3,.,TGTGCCAGCAGCGTACAGGCGAGCACCGGGGAGCTGTTTTTT,CASSVQASTGELFF
.,TRBJ1-6,TRBV6-1,TRBD1,TGTGCCAGCAGTGAAGCAACAGGGGTATATAATTCACCCCTCCACTTT,CASSEATGVYNSPLHF
once,TRBJ2-5,TRBV29-1,.,TGCAGCGTGAGGGATACAGGGCAAGAGACCCAGTACTTC,CSVRDTGQETQYF
.,TRBJ2-7,TRBV7-8,TRBD1,TGTGCCAGCAGCTTATCTTCCGGGACAGGGACCTACGAGCAGTACTTC,CASSLSSGTGTYEQYF
.,TRBJ2-3,TRBV11-3,TRBD2,TGTGCCAGCAGCCCGGCTAGCGGGATCTCGGATACGCAGTATTTT,CASSPASGISDTQYF
once,TRBJ2-3,TRBV4-1,.,TGCGCCAGCGGGGGTGCTAGCACAGATACGCAGTATTTT,CASGGASTDTQYF
.,TRBJ2-7,TRBV18,TRBD2,TGTGCCAGCTCCCCCCCTTCGGGGGGCGAGCAGTACTTC,CASSPPSGGEQYF
.,TRBJ2-1,TRBV5-4,TRBD2,TGTGCCAGCAGCTCCCCCCTAGCGGGAGTGAACAATGAGCAGTTCTTC,CASSSPLAGVNNEQFF
few,TRBJ1-6,TRBV4-1,.,TGCGCCAGCAGCCAAGGGGGCGCAGGGTCTTATAATTCACCCCTCCACTTT,CASSQGGAGSYNSPLHF
.,TRBJ2-3,TRBV19,TRBD1,TGTGCCAGTAGTATTCACGGACAGGGAAAAGATACGCAGTATTTT,CASSIHGQGKDTQYF
.,TRBJ2-3,TRBV9,.,TGTGCCAGCAGCTTGTACACTAGCACAGATACGCAGTATTTT,CASSLYTSTDTQYF
.,TRBJ2-2,TRBV19,.,TGTGCCAGTAGTATCCGACGCCGGGACCATACGAACACCGGGGAGCTGTTTTTT,CASSIRRRDHTNTGELFF
few,TRBJ2-7,TRBV11-2,.,TGTGCCAGCAGCTTCCCCGACAGGTACGAGCAGTACTTC,CASSFPDRYEQYF
.,TRBJ2-7,TRBV6-5,.,TGTGCCAGCAGTACCCGGGACTGGGGCTCCGAGCAGTACTTC,CASSTRDWGSEQYF
.,TRBJ2-3,TRBV19,.,TGTGCCAGTCGCCAGGGACTGACATTCACAGATACGCAGTATTTT,CASRQGLTFTDTQYF
.,TRBJ2-2,TRBV27,.,TGTGCCAGCAAGCTCGGGGGCGGGGAGCTGTTTTTT,CASKLGGGELFF
.,TRBJ2-7,TRBV6-5,TRBD2,TGTGCCAGTTTTGCTAGCGGGAGTAGGGAGCAGTACTTC,CASFASGSREQYF
.,TRBJ1-1,TRBV23-1,.,TGCGCCAGCAGTCAATTTACCCCGGAGGCTTTCTTT,CASSQFTPEAFF
.,TRBJ2-5,TRBV11-3,TRBD2,TGTGCCAGCAGCCAGCAGGGAGGGGAGACCCAGTACTTC,CASSQQGGETQYF
.,TRBJ1-3,TRBV5-5,.,TGTGCCAGCAGCTTGGCCTTCTCTGGAAACACCATATATTTT,CASSLAFSGNTIYF
.,TRBJ1-1,TRBV2,TRBD1,TGTGCCAGCACCCAGGGGTGGGGGGACAGGGACACTGAAGCTTTCTTT,CASTQGWGDRDTEAFF
.,TRBJ1-2,TRBV11-2,.,TGTGCCAGCAGTCGGACGGCACATGGCTACACCTTC,CASSRTAHGYTF
once,TRBJ2-7,TRBV27,.,TGTGCCACCAAACCGGGGGATAAGTACGAGCAGTACTTC,CATKPGDKYEQYF